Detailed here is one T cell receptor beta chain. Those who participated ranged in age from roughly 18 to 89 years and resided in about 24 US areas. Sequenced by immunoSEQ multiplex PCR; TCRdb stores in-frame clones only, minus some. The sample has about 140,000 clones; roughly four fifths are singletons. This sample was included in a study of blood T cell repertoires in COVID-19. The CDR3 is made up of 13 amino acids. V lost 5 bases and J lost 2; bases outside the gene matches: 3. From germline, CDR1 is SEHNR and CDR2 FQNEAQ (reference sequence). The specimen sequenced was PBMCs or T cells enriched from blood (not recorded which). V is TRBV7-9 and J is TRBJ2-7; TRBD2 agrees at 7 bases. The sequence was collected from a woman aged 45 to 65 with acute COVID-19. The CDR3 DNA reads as TGTGCCAGCAGCCCGCGGGAGACCTACGAGCAGTACTTC. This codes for CASSPRETYEQYF. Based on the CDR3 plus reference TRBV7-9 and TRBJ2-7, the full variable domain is DTGVSQNPRHKITKRGQNVTFRCDPISEHNRLYWYRQTLGQGPEFLTYFQNEAQLEKSRLLSDRFSAERPKGSFSTLEIQRTEQGDSAMYLCASSPRETYEQYFGPGTRLTVT.